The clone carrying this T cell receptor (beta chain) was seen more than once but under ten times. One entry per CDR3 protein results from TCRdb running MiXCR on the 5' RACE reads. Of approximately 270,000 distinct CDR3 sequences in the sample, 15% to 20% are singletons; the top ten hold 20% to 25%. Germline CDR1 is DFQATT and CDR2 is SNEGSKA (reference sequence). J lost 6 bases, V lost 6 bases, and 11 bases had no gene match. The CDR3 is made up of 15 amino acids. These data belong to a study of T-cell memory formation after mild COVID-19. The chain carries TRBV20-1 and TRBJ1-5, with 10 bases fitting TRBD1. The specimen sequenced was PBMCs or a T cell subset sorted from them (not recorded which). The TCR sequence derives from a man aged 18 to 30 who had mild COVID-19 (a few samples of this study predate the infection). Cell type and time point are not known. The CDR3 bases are TGCAGTGCCGCCCTCGGGACAGGGGTCTTTCAGCCCCAGCATTTT. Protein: CSAALGTGVFQPQHF.